One T cell receptor (beta chain) is described in this entry. Its antigen is unknown. This sample is drawn from a study of shared clonotypes between healthy human individuals. Study-wide results and limits: The study's rarefaction showed incomplete sorted-subset sequencing despite large depth.

Libraries were prepared by immunoSEQ multiplex PCR; TCRdb keeps only in-frame clonotypes and omits some of them. The sample lists about 2.2 million clones; just over 90% were seen once. In the naive CD8 group, cells lacked CD45RO and were positively selected for CCR7, so terminally differentiated effector memory CD45RA+ cells were left out. Adults of Caucasian background living in Nashville, Tennessee made up all donors. The CDR3 extends over 17 amino acids. Trimming at V came to 5 bases and at J to 4 bases, leaving 17 bases not matched to a gene. Looked up from germline, CDR1 is SGHTS and CDR2 is YDEGEE.

The clonotype was recovered from a man aged 18 to 29 in good health. Some clones in this sample may be carry-over from other donors' samples. The material sequenced was naive CD8+ T cells from PBMCs. V and J are TRBV5-8 and TRBJ2-7; 8 bases are shared with TRBD1. The CDR3 here is CASRRPAFGTGRYEQYF. CDR3 DNA: TGTGCCAGCAGGAGACCGGCTTTCGGGACAGGTCGATACGAGCAGTACTTC.